This entry lists 3 T cell receptor beta chains sequenced from one sample in a study of regulatory T cells in long-lasting Graves disease. According to the study, TCR beta libraries were built with iRepertoire HTBI primers and CDR3-region Arm-PCR. TCRdb called the multiplex PCR reads again in MiXCR, with one record for every CDR3 protein. The sample includes under 450,000 distinct CDR3 sequences, around a quarter of them seen just once. Time point indicated: persistent/refractory GD, antithyroid drugs over 5 years with positive TRAb. Extracted PBMC RNA gave rise to the TCR library. The sample in question was peripheral blood mononuclear cells (PBMCs), obtained when the disease was refractory, from a patient treated with antithyroid drugs. The source is a female donor with Graves disease.

Notes on this clonotype: Mismatch with germline at one junction end may stem from a read error. V and J are TRBV2 and TRBJ2-7; D might be TRBD2 (6 bases). Germline V lookup: CDR1 SNHLY, CDR2 FYNNEI. The CDR3 contains 12 residues. CDR3 bases: TGTGCCTGCAGTGGAGGGTTAGGCGAGCAGTACTTC. This codes for CACSGGLGEQYF. Variable domain in full (rest from reference TRBV2 and TRBJ2-7): EPEVTQTPSHQVTQMGQEVILRCVPISNHLYFYWYRQILGQKVEFLVSFYNNEISEKSEIFDDQFSVERPDGSNFTLKIRSTKLEDSAMYFCACSGGLGEQYFGPGTRLTVT.

The rearrangement uses TRBV12-3 or TRBV12-4 and TRBJ1-1; no firm D call. Deletions cut 2 bases from V and 4 bases from J, with 11 bases between. The CDR3 length is 14 residues. Here the CDR3 reads CASSLSFRSTEAFF. The DNA for the CDR3 is TGTGCCAGCAGTTTATCTTTCAGGAGCACTGAAGCTTTCTTT.

This clonotype was seen a handful of times. This chain connects TRBV7-9 to TRBJ2-3, with D hard to call. The germline CDR1 and CDR2 sequences are SEHNR and FQNEAQ (reference sequence). V lost 5 bases and J 2 bases, leaving 17 bases between the germline ends. The CDR3 length is 16 residues. CDR3 protein: CASSPSSPYHTDTQYF. The CDR3 nucleotides read TGTGCCAGCAGCCCGTCTAGTCCCTACCACACAGATACGCAGTATTTT.